The 7 T cell receptor beta chains given below trace back to one sample, sequenced in a study of blood T cell repertoires in COVID-19 (dated by TCRdb to 2020 to 2021). The method was the immunoSEQ multiplex PCR assay. Held by TCRdb, this immuneACCESS table contains in-frame sequences only and omits some clones. Under half of the omission traces to an unresolved V gene where checked; the cause of the rest is unknown. This sample lists 300,000 to 350,000 clones; 75% to 95% were detected once. Clones ranked in the top ten supply more than 6% of the sample. The sequenced material came from peripheral blood. The receptors come from a woman aged 25 to 39 with COVID-19, enrolled during active disease.

The chain is built from TRBV24-1 and TRBJ2-1, with 12 bases matching TRBD2. CDR1 and CDR2 from the germline V gene are KGHDR and SFDVKD. Trimming removed 3 bases from V and 4 bases from J; junction bases left unmatched: 3. CDR3 length: 16 amino acids. Here the CDR3 reads CATSDGLAGLYNEQFF. The CDR3 nucleotides are TGTGCCACCAGTGATGGACTAGCGGGGCTGTACAATGAGCAGTTCTTC.

The chain has TRBV2 and TRBJ1-1; unclear D gene. Per germline, CDR1 SNHLY and CDR2 FYNNEI. V was pared by 5 bases and J by 5 bases, with 15 bases between. The CDR3 spans 14 residues. The CDR3 region is CASSIFQEGTEAFF. The CDR3 coding sequence is TGTGCCAGCAGTATTTTTCAGGAGGGAACTGAAGCTTTCTTT.

Regarding this clone: Different DNA sequences within this sample yield the same CDR3. The chain links TRBV28 to TRBJ1-5; D might be TRBD1 (5 bases). The germline CDR1 and CDR2 sequences are MDHEN and SYDVKM. V lost 1 base and J lost 4, with 11 bases in between. This CDR3 has 15 amino acids. CDR3 sequence: CASSLSGVGNQPQHF. CDR3 DNA: TGTGCCAGCAGTTTATCGGGGGTAGGTAATCAGCCCCAGCATTTT.

This chain joins TRBV30 and TRBJ1-2; D is undetermined. CDR1 and CDR2 (germline): GTSNPN, SVGIG (reference sequence). Trimming shortened V by 4 bases and J by 6 bases, and 9 bases separated the two germline ends. This CDR3 has 11 residues. The CDR3 region is CAWTAGHGYTF. As DNA, the CDR3 is TGTGCCTGGACGGCTGGGCATGGCTACACCTTC.

As DNA, the CDR3 is TGTGCCAGCAGCGTAGTCGGGAGCGGGGAGACCCAGTACTTC. Its protein is CASSVVGSGETQYF. The chain employs TRBV9 and TRBJ2-5; D may be TRBD2 (6 bases). V lost 0 bases to trimming and J lost 5 bases, with 11 bases between them. In germline, CDR1 is SGDLS, CDR2 YYNGEE. This CDR3 region has 14 residues.

The chain links TRBV19 to TRBJ1-4; D is possibly TRBD1 (5 bases). V gave up 3 bases and J gave up 5 bases, with 13 bases separating them. Germline CDR1 is LNHDA and CDR2 is SQIVND (reference sequence). The CDR3 covers 15 residues. This CDR3 is CASSMGLGGNEKLFF. The CDR3 DNA is TGTGCCAGTAGTATGGGCCTCGGGGGGAATGAAAAACTGTTTTTT.

The rearrangement links TRBV4-1 to TRBJ2-7; TRBD1 agrees at 7 bases. J gave up 2 bases and V 0 bases, and 10 bases lay outside the gene matches. Germline V CDR1 and CDR2: MGHRA, YSYEKL. This CDR3 has 17 residues. The CDR3 region has the DNA TGCGCCAGCAGCCAAGAAGCGGCCCGGGACAGAGCCTACGAGCAGTACTTC. It is translated as CASSQEAARDRAYEQYF.